Following are 20 T cell receptor beta chains from one sample sequenced in a study of cytomegalovirus exposure and HLA in healthy donors. PCR employed 60 Vbeta and 13 Jbeta primers. The table came from immunoSEQ multiplex PCR; TCRdb's copy has only in-frame clones and leaves some out. The table has over 150,000 clones, 70% to 80% seen once. What was sequenced was PBMCs. The source of these receptors is a woman in her thirties in good health and CMV-seronegative.

The gene calls are TRBV14 and TRBJ2-4; 8 positions agree with TRBD2. This CDR3 spans 15 amino acids. The V gene end was trimmed by 5 bases and the J gene end by 3 bases; junction bases not matched to a gene: 6. Germline V gene sequence: CDR1 SGHDN, CDR2 FVKESK. CDR3 nucleotide sequence: TGTGCCAGCAGCGCCGGGAGGGCCGGCAAAAACATTCAGTACTTC. Encoded protein: CASSAGRAGKNIQYF.

This clone was seen only a few times. The J gene is TRBJ2-7, the V gene TRBV18; TRBD1 aligns across 8 bases. The junction had 6 bases not matched to a gene; V was cut back by 3 bases and J by 5 bases. Germline V gene sequence: CDR1 KGHSH, CDR2 LQKENI. The CDR3 totals 14 residues. The CDR3 loop is CASSPRTGWDEQYF. In DNA form, the CDR3 reads TGTGCCAGCTCACCCCGGACAGGGTGGGACGAGCAGTACTTC.

This chain connects TRBV4-1 to TRBJ2-3; 11 nucleotides agree with TRBD2. The CDR3 spans 16 residues. Germline assignment: CDR1 MGHRA and CDR2 YSYEKL. Trimming removed 1 base from V and 4 bases from J; junction bases left unmatched: 4. The CDR3 protein is CASSQVTSGGPDTQYF. CDR3 nucleotide sequence: TGCGCCAGCAGCCAAGTCACTAGCGGGGGACCAGATACGCAGTATTTT.

The gene calls are TRBV7-2 and TRBJ2-7; 8 nucleotides match TRBD2. This CDR3 has 15 residues. Germline V lookup: CDR1 SGHTA, CDR2 FQGNSA. The J segment lost 3 bases and the V segment lost 5 bases, leaving 9 bases of the junction unmatched. In DNA, the CDR3 is TGTGCCAGCAGCCCGGAGGCGGGGGGCCTCTACGAGCAGTACTTC. It encodes CASSPEAGGLYEQYF.

This chain uses TRBV7-5 with TRBJ1-2; the table's D call TRBD1 went unverified against the DNA. TRBV7-5 is termed a pseudogene. This CDR3 is 17 amino acids long. CDR3 DNA: TGTGCCAGAAGCTTAGCGTTAGGGGCTCCTCTCTTCCATGGCTACACCTTC. Its protein is CARSLALGAPLFHGYTF.

J is TRBJ2-7 and V is TRBV9; D gene unclear. This CDR3 spans 14 amino acids. Germline assignment: CDR1 SGDLS and CDR2 YYNGEE. V gave up 0 bases and J gave up 0 bases, with 7 bases separating them. For the CDR3, the DNA is TGTGCCAGCAGCGTAGGGAGTAGCTCCTACGAGCAGTACTTC. It specifies CASSVGSSSYEQYF.

The J gene is TRBJ1-3, the V gene TRBV6-5; TRBD1 might be the D (5 bases). The CDR3 contains 16 residues. Germline V gene lookup returns CDR1 MNHEY and CDR2 SVGAGI. Trimming pared 0 bases from V and 0 bases from J, leaving 9 bases between. The CDR3, as DNA: TGTGCCAGCAGTTACTCCACAGACAGCTCTGGAAACACCATATATTTT. Translating gives CASSYSTDSSGNTIYF.

This chain connects TRBV2 to TRBJ1-5; D is unclear. This CDR3 region has 14 residues. Germline CDR1 is SNHLY and CDR2 is FYNNEI. V gave up 9 bases and J gave up 2 bases, with 14 bases separating them. The DNA for the CDR3 is TGTGCCAGTAAGCCGGGGAGGGGCAATCAGCCCCAGCATTTT. This translates into CASKPGRGNQPQHF. Full variable domain (missing parts from reference TRBV2 and TRBJ1-5): EPEVTQTPSHQVTQMGQEVILRCVPISNHLYFYWYRQILGQKVEFLVSFYNNEISEKSEIFDDQFSVERPDGSNFTLKIRSTKLEDSAMYFCASKPGRGNQPQHFGDGTRLSIL.

Concerning this clone: The junction departs from the called germline gene at one end, perhaps through a read error. Distinct nucleotide sequences in the sample also encode this CDR3. This sequence joins TRBV7-9 and TRBJ2-7; 9 bases fit TRBD1. The CDR3 contains 16 residues. Germline V gene sequence: CDR1 SEHNR, CDR2 FQNEAQ (reference sequence). CDR3 in DNA: TGCGCCAGCAGCTTCGCCGTGGGACAGGGACTCGCCGAGCAGTACTTC. Its translation is CASSFAVGQGLAEQYF. Combining the CDR3 with reference TRBV7-9 and TRBJ2-7 gives the whole variable domain DTGVSQNPRHKITKRGQNVTFRCDPISEHNRLYWYRQTLGQGPEFLTYFQNEAQLEKSRLLSDRFSAERPKGSFSTLEIQRTEQGDSAMYLCASSFAVGQGLAEQYFGPGTRLTVT.

This chain links TRBV13 with TRBJ1-2, with a tentative D call TRBD1 (5 bases). The CDR3 spans 15 residues. The germline gives CDR1 PRHDT, CDR2 FYEKMQ (reference sequence). With 2 bases removed from V and 3 bases from J, the gap between germline ends came to 13 bases. The CDR3: CASSLPRGGDYGYTF. The CDR3 DNA reads TGTGCCAGCAGCTTACCGCGAGGAGGGGACTATGGCTACACCTTC.

V gene TRBV27 combines with J gene TRBJ2-1; no firm D call. The CDR3 is 17 amino acids. Germline CDR1 MNHEY, CDR2 SMNVEV (reference sequence). The V end was cut by 6 bases, the J end by 0 bases, with 18 bases between. CDR3 DNA sequence: TGTGCCAGCAGCCCGCGGAGAGCCGATAACTCCTACAATGAGCAGTTCTTC. Encoded protein: CASSPRRADNSYNEQFF.

This chain uses TRBV4-1 with TRBJ2-2; maybe TRBD2 (6 bases). Germline CDR1 reads MGHRA; CDR2 reads YSYEKL. V lost 2 bases to trimming and J lost 5 bases, with 9 bases between them. CDR3 length: 14 amino acids. The CDR3 DNA reads TGCGCCAGCAGCCAAATTGGGGGGACCGGGGAGCTGTTTTTT. This translates into CASSQIGGTGELFF.

The chain recombines TRBV9 with TRBJ2-1; 14 positions match TRBD2. The V gene's germline CDR1 is SGDLS and CDR2 YYNGEE. The length of the CDR3 is 19 residues. V lost 4 bases and J lost 5; bases outside the gene matches: 14. CDR3 coding DNA: TGTGCCAGCAGCCACCGGACTAGCGGGAGGTCCGAGGCACACAATGAGCAGTTCTTC. Protein: CASSHRTSGRSEAHNEQFF.

The chain combines TRBV6-5 with TRBJ2-7, with D maybe TRBD2 (5 bases). The V and J ends lost 6 bases and 7 bases respectively, with 19 bases between them. CDR1 is MNHEY, CDR2 SVGAGI, per germline. CDR3 size: 14 residues. This chain's CDR3 is CASRAGNEVGEQYF. CDR3 bases: TGTGCCAGCAGGGCCGGGAATGAAGTCGGGGAGCAGTACTTC.

The chain couples TRBV5-1 to TRBJ2-5, with TRBD2 identical over 11 bases. Unmatched junction bases numbered 9, after V lost 9 bases and J lost 5 bases. The CDR3 has 14 amino acids. Germline lookup yields CDR1 SGHRS and CDR2 YFSETQ. CDR3 protein: CATKMTSGEETQYF. Here the CDR3 DNA reads TGCGCCACCAAAATGACTAGCGGGGAGGAGACCCAGTACTTC.

V gene TRBV4-1 combines with J gene TRBJ2-7; 9 bases agree with TRBD2. Germline-derived CDR1 and CDR2 are MGHRA and YSYEKL. The CDR3 spans 15 residues. Trimming at V came to 4 bases and at J to 7 bases, leaving 11 bases not matched to a gene. The CDR3 reads CASSRGTSPRGEQYF. The CDR3 DNA sequence: TGCGCCAGCAGCCGAGGGACTAGCCCCCGGGGGGAGCAGTACTTC.

The chain recombines TRBV7-3 with TRBJ2-1; unclear D gene. There are 14 residues in the CDR3. Germline V CDR1 and CDR2: SGHTA, FQGTGA. Trimming pared 1 base from V and 5 bases from J, leaving 9 bases between. This chain's CDR3 is CASSLMSPNNEQFF. CDR3 coding DNA: TGTGCCAGCAGCTTAATGTCCCCCAACAATGAGCAGTTCTTC.

The chain recombines TRBV2 with TRBJ2-7, with a tentative D call TRBD2 (6 bases). The germline V and J ends were trimmed by 8 bases and 6 bases, with 17 bases remaining between them. The CDR3 spans 13 residues. Germline V gene sequence: CDR1 SNHLY, CDR2 FYNNEI. In DNA, the CDR3 is TGTGCCAGCTCGGAGGGTCAGATTCCCGAGCAGTACTTC. Protein sequence: CASSEGQIPEQYF.

The chain recombines TRBV27 with TRBJ1-2, with a weak D call TRBD1 (5 bases). Germline CDR1 is MNHEY and CDR2 is SMNVEV (reference sequence). CDR3 length: 14 amino acids. Trimming cost V 5 bases and J 4 bases, with 14 bases left between them. In DNA, the CDR3 is TGTGCCAGCAGTGAGAGACGGGGGTTCTATGGCTACACCTTC. Translation gives CASSERRGFYGYTF.

CDR3 protein: CATGQGLSTDTQYF. The CDR3, as DNA: TGTGCCACCGGACAGGGGTTGTCGACAGATACGCAGTATTTT. The chain joins TRBV2 to TRBJ2-3; the match to TRBD1 covers 9 bases. V trimming: 10 bases; J trimming: 3 bases; junction bases outside the gene matches: 8. CDR3 length equals 14 residues. The germline gives CDR1 SNHLY, CDR2 FYNNEI.